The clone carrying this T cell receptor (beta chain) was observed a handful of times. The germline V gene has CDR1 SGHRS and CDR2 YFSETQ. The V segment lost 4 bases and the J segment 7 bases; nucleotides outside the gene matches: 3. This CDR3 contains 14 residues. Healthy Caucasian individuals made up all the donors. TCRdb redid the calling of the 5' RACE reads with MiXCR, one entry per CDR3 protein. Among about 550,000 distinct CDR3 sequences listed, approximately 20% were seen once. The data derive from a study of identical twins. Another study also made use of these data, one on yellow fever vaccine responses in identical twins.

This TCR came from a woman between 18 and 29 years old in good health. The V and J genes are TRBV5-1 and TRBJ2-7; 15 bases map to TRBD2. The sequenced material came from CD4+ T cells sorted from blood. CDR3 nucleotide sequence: TGCGCCAGCAGCGGACTAGCGGGAGGGAGTGAGCAGTACTTC. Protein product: CASSGLAGGSEQYF.